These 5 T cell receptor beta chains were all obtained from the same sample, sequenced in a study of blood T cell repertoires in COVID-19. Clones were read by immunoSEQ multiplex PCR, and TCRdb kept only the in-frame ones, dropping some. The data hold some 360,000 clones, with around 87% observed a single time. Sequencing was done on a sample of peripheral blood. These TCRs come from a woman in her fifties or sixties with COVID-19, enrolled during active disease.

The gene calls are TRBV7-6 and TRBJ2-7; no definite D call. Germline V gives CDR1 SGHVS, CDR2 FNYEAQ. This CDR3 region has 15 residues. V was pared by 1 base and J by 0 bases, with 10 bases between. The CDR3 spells CASSLGAASSYEQYF. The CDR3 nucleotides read TGTGCCAGCAGCTTAGGGGCAGCTTCCTCCTACGAGCAGTACTTC.

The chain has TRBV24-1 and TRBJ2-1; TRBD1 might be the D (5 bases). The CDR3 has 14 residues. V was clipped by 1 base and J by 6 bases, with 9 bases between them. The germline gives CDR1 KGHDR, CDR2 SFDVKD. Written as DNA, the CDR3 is TGTGCCACCAGTGATTTTGCAGGGTCCAATGAGCAGTTCTTC. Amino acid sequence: CATSDFAGSNEQFF.

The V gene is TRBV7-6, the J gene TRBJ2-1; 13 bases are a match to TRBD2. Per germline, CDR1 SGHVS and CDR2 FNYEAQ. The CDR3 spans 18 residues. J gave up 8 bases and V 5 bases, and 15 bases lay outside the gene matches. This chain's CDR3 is CASSPGLAGAPGLDEQFF. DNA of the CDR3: TGTGCCAGCAGCCCTGGACTAGCGGGGGCCCCGGGCTTGGATGAGCAGTTCTTC. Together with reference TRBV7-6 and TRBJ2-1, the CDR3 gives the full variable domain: GAGVSQSPRYKVTKRGQDVALRCDPISGHVSLYWYRQALGQGPEFLTYFNYEAQQDKSGLPNDRFSAERPEGSISTLTIQRTEQRDSAMYRCASSPGLAGAPGLDEQFFGPGTRLTVL.

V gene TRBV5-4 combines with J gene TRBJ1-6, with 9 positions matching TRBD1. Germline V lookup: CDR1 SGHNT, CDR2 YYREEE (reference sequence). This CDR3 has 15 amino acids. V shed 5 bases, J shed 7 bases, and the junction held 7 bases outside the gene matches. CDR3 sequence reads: CASRPGDRDNSPLHF. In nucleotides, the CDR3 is TGTGCCAGCAGGCCCGGGGACAGGGACAATTCACCCCTCCACTTT.

This CDR3 is CASRNRAKNTEAFF. The CDR3 bases are TGTGCCAGCAGAAACAGGGCCAAGAACACTGAAGCTTTCTTT. The chain has TRBV6-5 and TRBJ1-1; tentative D call: TRBD1 (6 bases). The CDR3 consists of 14 residues. The ends were cut back, 6 bases at V and 1 base at J, with 12 bases in the middle. Germline CDR1 MNHEY, CDR2 SVGAGI.